The rows below give T cell receptor beta chains drawn from one sample of a study of blood T cell repertoires in COVID-19. Data came from immunoSEQ multiplex PCR; TCRdb stores just in-frame clones and leaves some out. The sample yields 110,000 to 150,000 clones, roughly 79% seen once. Input material: peripheral blood. Receptors originate from a human donor in a cohort sampled during active COVID-19. Both conserved end residues are part of each CDR3. The D gene is left open where the match is weak. Clone size is given for some rows only: seen once, a few or many times, or a class if the clone is expanded.

.,.,12,TRBV3-1/TRBV3-2,TRBJ1-5,TGTGCCAGCAGCCAAGTCGGGCAGCCCCAGCATTTT,CASSQVGQPQHF
.,TRBD1,17,TRBV5-1,TRBJ2-2,TGCGCCAGCAGCAACCCCCGGACAGGGGGGAACACCGGGGAGCTGTTTTTT,CASSNPRTGGNTGELFF
few,.,13,TRBV28,TRBJ2-1,TGTGCCAGCAGTTCGGTCGCGGGATCCGTCCCGTTCTTC,CASSSVAGSVPFF
.,.,16,TRBV18,TRBJ2-5,TGTGCCAGCTCAATGGGCATTGGGGAGAGGCAAGAGACCCAGTACTTC,CASSMGIGERQETQYF
.,TRBD1,14,TRBV19,TRBJ2-7,TGTGCCAGTAGTTCAAGCAGGGGGCGGTACGAGCAGTACTTC,CASSSSRGRYEQYF
.,.,16,TRBV5-5,TRBJ1-6,TGTGCCAGCAGCTTGGTCGGCGGCCTAGGCAATTCACCCCTCCACTTT,CASSLVGGLGNSPLHF
.,TRBD2,18,TRBV28,TRBJ2-1,TGTGCCAGCAGTCCCCTTGGACTAGCGGGAGGGCCAGGGAATGAGCAGTTCTTC,CASSPLGLAGGPGNEQFF
.,TRBD1,14,TRBV7-9,TRBJ2-7,TGTGCCAGCAGCTTATCCGGGACAGCCTACGAGCAGTACTTC,CASSLSGTAYEQYF
.,TRBD1,13,TRBV6-5,TRBJ2-7,TGTGCCAGCAGGGGACAGGGGGAAAACGAGCAGTACTTC,CASRGQGENEQYF
.,TRBD2,15,TRBV18,TRBJ2-1,TGTGCCAGCTCACCCCCGGGACTAGCGGGAAATGAGCAGTTCTTC,CASSPPGLAGNEQFF
.,TRBD2,18,TRBV5-1,TRBJ2-5,TGCGCCAGCAGCTTGGCTCCGACTAGCGGGAGGGCCCACGAGACCCAGTACTTC,CASSLAPTSGRAHETQYF
.,.,14,TRBV3-1/TRBV3-2,TRBJ2-3,TGTGCCAGCAGCCAAAGCGGGAGCACAGATACGCAGTATTTT,CASSQSGSTDTQYF
.,.,15,TRBV3-1/TRBV3-2,TRBJ1-3,TGTGCCAGCAGCCAAGCGGCAGGGCCGGGAAACACCATATATTTT,CASSQAAGPGNTIYF
.,.,14,TRBV18,TRBJ1-4,TGTGCCAGCTCCTCGGGAGGAGGGAATGAAAAACTGTTTTTT,CASSSGGGNEKLFF
.,.,13,TRBV5-4,TRBJ2-5,TGTGCCAGCAGCGAACCAGGGGTTGAGACCCAGTACTTC,CASSEPGVETQYF
once,TRBD2,16,TRBV7-2,TRBJ2-3,TGTGCCAGCAGCTCCTTAGCGGGAACGGTTACAGATACGCAGTATTTT,CASSSLAGTVTDTQYF
.,TRBD1,15,TRBV4-1,TRBJ2-7,TGCGCCAGCAGCCAGCCGGGACAGGGGGCTTTATTTCCGTACTTC,CASSQPGQGALFPYF
.,.,14,TRBV7-8,TRBJ2-7,TGTGCCAGCAGCCAGGCGGGGATTGGATACGAGCAGTACTTC,CASSQAGIGYEQYF
.,.,14,TRBV16,TRBJ2-5,TGTGCCAGCAGCCAATTACGAGGGAGTGAGACCCAGTACTTC,CASSQLRGSETQYF
few,TRBD2,18,TRBV5-1,TRBJ2-7,TGCGCCAGCAGCCTAGGGGTTGGGAGGGAACTACTCTGGTGTGGGCAGTACTTC,CASSLGVGRELLWCGQYF
.,TRBD2,15,TRBV4-1,TRBJ2-1,TGCGCCAGCAGCCAACCGGGACTAGGATACAATGAGCAGTTCTTC,CASSQPGLGYNEQFF
few,.,14,TRBV27,TRBJ1-5,TGTGCCAGCAGTTACCGACAAAGCAATCAGCCCCAGCATTTT,CASSYRQSNQPQHF
.,TRBD2,15,TRBV29-1,TRBJ2-1,TGCAGCGGCCGACCCCTAGCGGGAGGAGGTAATGAGCAGTTCTTC,CSGRPLAGGGNEQFF
.,.,16,TRBV2,TRBJ1-1,TGTGCCAGCAGTGAGGGGACATGGGGGTTGAACACTGAAGCTTTCTTT,CASSEGTWGLNTEAFF
.,.,13,TRBV18,TRBJ1-2,TGTGCCAGCTCACCACCGATAGTCCATGGCTACACCTTC,CASSPPIVHGYTF
.,.,15,TRBV11-1,TRBJ1-6,TGTGCCAGCAGCTTATTGACAGGAGCAAATTCACCCCTCCACTTT,CASSLLTGANSPLHF
.,.,15,TRBV18,TRBJ2-2,TGTGCCAGCTCTAACCACCAGGGCTACACCGGGGAGCTGTTTTTT,CASSNHQGYTGELFF
.,.,13,TRBV3-1/TRBV3-2,TRBJ2-5,TGTGCCAGCAGCCGGAGCGGCCAAGAGACCCAGTACTTC,CASSRSGQETQYF
.,TRBD2,15,TRBV6-2/TRBV6-3,TRBJ2-7,TGTGCCAGCAGTTCGCCTGGGAGGGCTGCCTACGAGCAGTACTTC,CASSSPGRAAYEQYF
.,.,11,TRBV12-3/TRBV12-4,TRBJ1-6,TGTGCCAGCAGTTTCGGTTCACCCCTCCACTTT,CASSFGSPLHF
.,TRBD1,14,TRBV19,TRBJ2-1,TGTGCCAGTAGGGGACAGGCCTATCTTAATGAGCAGTTCTTC,CASRGQAYLNEQFF
.,.,16,TRBV5-1,TRBJ1-5,TGCGCCAGCAGCTTGGTGGTAAGGGGAGGGAATCAGCCCCAGCATTTT,CASSLVVRGGNQPQHF
.,TRBD1,15,TRBV6-5,TRBJ2-7,TGTGCCAGCAGTTATACGACCCAGGGGGCCTACGAGCAGTACTTC,CASSYTTQGAYEQYF
.,.,13,TRBV6-2/TRBV6-3,TRBJ1-5,TGTGCCAGCAGTTACTTTCTCAATCAGCCCCAGCATTTT,CASSYFLNQPQHF
.,TRBD1,14,TRBV7-9,TRBJ1-6,TGTGCCAGCAGCCAGGGGGACAGGGGTTCACCCCTCCACTTT,CASSQGDRGSPLHF